This TCR beta chain is drawn from a study of CXCR3-negative and CXCR3-positive naive CD8 T cells. Study-wide results and limits: A higher hydrophobicity marked the TRB CDR3s of CXCR3-positive naive cells versus CXCR3-negative naive cells. Memory cells showed distinct TRBV-TRBJ patterns, while the two naive subsets matched.

The CDR3 is 15 amino acids. Germline CDR1 reads MDHEN; CDR2 reads SYDVKM. The libraries of TRB cDNA were prepared using 5' RACE with UMI labels. TCRdb reprocessed the 5' RACE reads and keeps a single row for each CDR3 protein, giving no DNA. This sample carries about 89,000 distinct CDR3 sequences, with 0.53% going to the ten biggest clones. As concerns this clonotype: Its antigen is still unknown.

The receptor was derived from a human donor in good health. Some clones in this sample may be carry-over from other donors' samples. Sample: naive CXCR3+ CD8+ T cells from blood. Subset given: CD45RO-CCR7+CD27+CD95- naive CD8+ T cells expressing CXCR3 (TNR3+). The chain has TRBV28 and TRBJ2-4; TCRdb returns TRBD1, unconfirmable since there is no DNA. CDR3 region: CASSTPHQGKNIQYF.